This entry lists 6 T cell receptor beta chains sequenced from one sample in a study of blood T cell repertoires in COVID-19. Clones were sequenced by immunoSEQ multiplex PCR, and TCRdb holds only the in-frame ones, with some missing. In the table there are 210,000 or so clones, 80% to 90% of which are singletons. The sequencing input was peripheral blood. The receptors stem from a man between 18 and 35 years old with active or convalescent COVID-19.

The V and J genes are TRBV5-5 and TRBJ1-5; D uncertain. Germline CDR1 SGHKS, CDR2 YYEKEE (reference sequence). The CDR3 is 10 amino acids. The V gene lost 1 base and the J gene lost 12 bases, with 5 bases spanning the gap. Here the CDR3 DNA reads TGTGCCAGCAGCTTGTGTAACCAGCATTTT. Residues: CASSLCNQHF.

In DNA form, the CDR3 reads TGTGCCAGCAGCCAGGGACTAGAAACCTTGGGGCAGTACTTC. Amino acids: CASSQGLETLGQYF. The V and J genes are TRBV5-4 and TRBJ2-7; 8 bases fit TRBD2. The CDR3 runs 14 residues. The germline V gene has CDR1 SGHNT and CDR2 YYREEE (reference sequence). After removal of 4 bases from V and 9 bases from J, the junction contained 12 bases not matched to a gene.

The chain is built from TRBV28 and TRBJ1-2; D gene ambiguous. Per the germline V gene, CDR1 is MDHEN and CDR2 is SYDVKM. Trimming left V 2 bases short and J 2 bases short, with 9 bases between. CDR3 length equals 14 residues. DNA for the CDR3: TGTGCCAGCAGTTTACGAGTACAGAACTATGGCTACACCTTC. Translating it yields CASSLRVQNYGYTF.

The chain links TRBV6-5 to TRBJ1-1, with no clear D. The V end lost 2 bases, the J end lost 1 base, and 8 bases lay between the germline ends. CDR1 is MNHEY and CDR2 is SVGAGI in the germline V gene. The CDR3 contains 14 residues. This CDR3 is CASSYIQKNTEAFF. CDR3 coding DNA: TGTGCCAGCAGTTACATCCAGAAGAACACTGAAGCTTTCTTT.

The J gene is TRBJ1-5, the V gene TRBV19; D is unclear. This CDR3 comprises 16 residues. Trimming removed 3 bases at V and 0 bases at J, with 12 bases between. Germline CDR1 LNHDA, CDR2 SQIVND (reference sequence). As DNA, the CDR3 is TGTGCCAGTAGTATCTTGGGCGACTATAGCAATCAGCCCCAGCATTTT. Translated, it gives CASSILGDYSNQPQHF.

The CDR3 sequence is CASSQGQGINSPLHF. The CDR3 nucleotides read TGTGCCAGCAGCCAAGGCCAGGGAATCAATTCACCCCTCCACTTT. The rearrangement uses TRBV14 and TRBJ1-6, with TRBD1 as a possible D gene (5 bases). Germline V gene sequence: CDR1 SGHDN, CDR2 FVKESK. Trimming took off 1 base at V and 7 bases at J, with 11 bases between the two ends. There are 15 residues in the CDR3. Full variable domain (rest looked up from reference TRBV14 and TRBJ1-6): EAGVTQFPSHSVIEKGQTVTLRCDPISGHDNLYWYRRVMGKEIKFLLHFVKESKQDESGMPNNRFLAERTGGTYSTLKVQPAELEDSGVYFCASSQGQGINSPLHFGNGTRLTVT.